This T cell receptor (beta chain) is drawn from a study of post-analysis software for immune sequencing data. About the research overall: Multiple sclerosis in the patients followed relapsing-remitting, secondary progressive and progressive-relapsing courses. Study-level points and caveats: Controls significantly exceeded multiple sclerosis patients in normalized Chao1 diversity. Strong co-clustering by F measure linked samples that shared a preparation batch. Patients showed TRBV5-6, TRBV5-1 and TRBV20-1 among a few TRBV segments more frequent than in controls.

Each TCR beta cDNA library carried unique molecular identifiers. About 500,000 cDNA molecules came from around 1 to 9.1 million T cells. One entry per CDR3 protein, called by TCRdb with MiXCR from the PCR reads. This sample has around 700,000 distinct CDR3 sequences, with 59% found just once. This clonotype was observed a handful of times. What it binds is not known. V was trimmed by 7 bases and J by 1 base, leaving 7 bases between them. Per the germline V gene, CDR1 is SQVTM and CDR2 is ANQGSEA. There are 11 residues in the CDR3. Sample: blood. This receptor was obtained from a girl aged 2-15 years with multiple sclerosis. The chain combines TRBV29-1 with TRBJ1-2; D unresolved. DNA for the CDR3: TGCAGCGCTATATTTAACTATGGCTACACCTTC. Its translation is CSAIFNYGYTF.